This TCR beta chain emerged from a study of blood T cell repertoires in COVID-19. Sequencing used immunoSEQ multiplex PCR; TCRdb keeps in-frame clones, though not all of them. The data contain some 21,000 clones, around 84% of them singletons. This receptor was obtained from a man in his fifties or sixties with active COVID-19. Sequencing was performed on peripheral blood.

Here the CDR3 DNA reads TGTGCCAGCAGTCCTTCCAGGGTGGGAATTTCTCGGCGGAAAGAGACCCAGTACTTC. Its protein is CASSPSRVGISRRKETQYF. This chain connects TRBV28 to TRBJ2-5, with a possible D match to TRBD1 (5 bases). Germline V gene sequence: CDR1 MDHEN, CDR2 SYDVKM. The V and J ends lost 5 bases and 3 bases respectively, with 28 bases between them. The CDR3 consists of 19 residues.